This T cell receptor beta chain was retrieved from a study of T cells in localized non-small cell lung cancer. About this clone itself: Antigen specificity is unknown.

Study outcomes and limitations: Tumor samples were not multi-region, leaving intratumor heterogeneity unexcluded. Adjacent uninvolved lung tissue had the highest T cell clonality, exceeding tumor. Appearance in adjacent lung was seen for a median 57 of the top 100 tumor clones. With higher T cell density in blood came longer overall survival.

The method was immunoSEQ multiplex PCR; TCRdb's version includes in-frame clones alone and lacks a portion of them. The data show tens of thousands of clones, around nine tenths seen once. Trimming took 0 bases from V and 7 from J; bases not matched to a gene: 11. The germline gives CDR1 LGHNA, CDR2 YSLEER. CDR3 size: 16 residues. The sequence was obtained from a man aged 18 to 55 with stage I lung adenocarcinoma. Sequencing was performed on peripheral blood, taken before any cancer treatment. The gene calls are TRBV4-3 and TRBJ1-2, with TRBD1 identical over 7 bases. The CDR3 loop reads CASSQDLSPGGGGYTF. As DNA, the CDR3 is TGCGCCAGCAGCCAAGATTTATCCCCAGGGGGTGGTGGCTACACCTTC.